Below are 28 T cell receptor beta chains sequenced from a single sample in a study of blood T cell repertoires in COVID-19. Sequenced by immunoSEQ multiplex PCR; TCRdb stores in-frame clones only, minus some. The sample includes fewer than 60,000 clones, around four fifths of them seen just once. Sequencing used peripheral blood. The receptors stem from a woman aged 80 or older with acute or convalescent COVID-19.

The chain couples TRBV19 to TRBJ1-1; the match to TRBD1 covers 9 bases. Germline CDR1 LNHDA, CDR2 SQIVND (reference sequence). The CDR3 runs 13 residues. V lost 9 bases, J lost 8 bases, and 10 bases stayed unmatched. This CDR3 is CASLGQGVTEAFF. The CDR3 bases are TGTGCCAGCCTGGGACAGGGAGTTACCGAAGCTTTCTTT.

The V call is TRBV4-1, the J call TRBJ1-4, with no clear D. This CDR3 spans 14 amino acids. V gave up 4 bases and J gave up 1 base, with 7 bases separating them. Germline V lookup: CDR1 MGHRA, CDR2 YSYEKL. The CDR3 DNA reads as TGCGCCAGCAGCCCGACAAGAACTAATGAAAAACTGTTTTTT. It specifies CASSPTRTNEKLFF.

The chain recombines TRBV3-1 (or the pseudogene TRBV3-2) with TRBJ2-1; 14 bases map to TRBD2. Germline-derived CDR1 and CDR2 are LGHDT and YNNKEL (reference sequence). The CDR3 runs to 14 residues. Trimming at V came to 6 bases and at J to 7 bases, leaving 2 bases not matched to a gene. The chain's CDR3 is CASRRTSGGNEQFF. For the CDR3, the DNA is TGTGCCAGCAGGCGGACTAGCGGGGGGAATGAGCAGTTCTTC.

The chain links TRBV7-9 to TRBJ2-3, with 10 bases matching TRBD2. Looked up from germline, CDR1 is SEHNR and CDR2 is FQNEAQ (reference sequence). The CDR3 spans 16 residues. Trimming cost V 4 bases and J 3 bases; bases outside gene matches: 7. The CDR3, as DNA: TGTGCCAGCAGCTCCTTAGCGGGGGGCGGTACAGATACGCAGTATTTT. Translating gives CASSSLAGGGTDTQYF.

The CDR3 sequence: CASSLTRGNYGYTF. The DNA of the CDR3 is TGTGCCAGCAGCCTAACCCGGGGTAACTATGGCTACACCTTC. The chain is built from TRBV6-5 and TRBJ1-2; D unclear. The CDR3 length is 14 residues. Trimming removed 6 bases from V and 1 base from J, with 12 bases in between. Germline-derived CDR1 and CDR2 are MNHEY and SVGAGI.

The chain couples TRBV11-3 to TRBJ2-1; D unresolved. The germline CDR1 and CDR2 sequences are SGHNT and YENEEA. The CDR3 runs 16 residues. Trimming removed 1 base at V and 2 bases at J, with 12 bases between. In DNA form, the CDR3 reads TGTGCCAGCAGCTTAGTAGGCGGAAAGACCTACAATGAGCAGTTCTTC. Translating it yields CASSLVGGKTYNEQFF.

The chain links TRBV18 to TRBJ2-3; D is unclear. The CDR3 is 12 amino acids. In germline, CDR1 is KGHSH, CDR2 LQKENI. V gave up 3 bases and J gave up 4 bases, with 5 bases separating them. As DNA, the CDR3 is TGTGCCAGCTCACCGGCCCCAGATACGCAGTATTTT. Residues: CASSPAPDTQYF.

The genes are TRBV3-1 (or the pseudogene TRBV3-2) and TRBJ2-3; D gene uncertain. V was pared by 3 bases and J by 1 base, with 14 bases between. The CDR3 is 16 residues long. Germline V gene lookup returns CDR1 LGHDT and CDR2 YNNKEL (reference sequence). The CDR3 spells CASSHRGGGRTDTQYF. The DNA of the CDR3 is TGTGCCAGCAGCCATCGAGGCGGCGGCCGCACAGATACGCAGTATTTT.

The gene calls are TRBV14 and TRBJ2-5, with unresolved D. Germline V CDR1 and CDR2: SGHDN, FVKESK. The V end lost 1 base, the J end lost 2 bases, and 8 bases lay between the germline ends. This CDR3 has 14 residues. As DNA, the CDR3 is TGTGCCAGCAGCCAAGGGGCCAGGCAAGAGACCCAGTACTTC. Its protein is CASSQGARQETQYF.

The chain employs TRBV5-1 and TRBJ1-4, with D hard to call. The CDR3 is 14 amino acids. Between the trimmed V and J ends, which lost 1 base and 0 bases, there was a span of 4 bases. CDR1 is SGHRS and CDR2 is YFSETQ in the germline V gene. CDR3 region: CASSLTATNEKLFF. The DNA of the CDR3 is TGCGCCAGCAGCTTGACGGCAACTAATGAAAAACTGTTTTTT.

The chain is built from TRBV7-9 and TRBJ2-2; TRBD1 is a possible D gene (6 bases). Trimming removed 2 bases at V and 6 bases at J, with 10 bases between. In germline, CDR1 is SEHNR, CDR2 FQNEAQ (reference sequence). CDR3 length equals 14 residues. CDR3 DNA sequence: TGTGCCAGCAGCTTAAATGACAGGCCCGGGGAGCTGTTTTTT. Translated, it gives CASSLNDRPGELFF.

This clone was seen once. The chain has TRBV24-1 and TRBJ2-7; 9 nucleotides align to TRBD2. Germline CDR1 and CDR2: KGHDR and SFDVKD. The J segment lost 6 bases and the V segment lost 1 base, leaving 6 bases of the junction unmatched. The CDR3 totals 15 residues. The CDR3 sequence is CATSDFTAGGGEQYF. CDR3 in DNA: TGTGCCACCAGTGATTTCACAGCGGGGGGCGGCGAGCAGTACTTC.

The chain carries TRBV27 and TRBJ2-1; tentatively, D is TRBD2 (6 bases). Germline CDR1 is MNHEY and CDR2 is SMNVEV (reference sequence). This CDR3 has 15 residues. V dropped 5 bases and J dropped 6 bases, with 17 bases sitting between them. For the CDR3, the DNA is TGTGCCAGCAGTATAGGGACTGCCTCGGGCAATGAGCAGTTCTTC. Encoded protein: CASSIGTASGNEQFF.

The chain recombines TRBV2 with TRBJ1-1, with a possible D match to TRBD1 (5 bases). The CDR3 contains 11 residues. Trimming cost V 6 bases and J 6 bases, with 8 bases left between them. Germline V gene data show CDR1 as SNHLY and CDR2 as FYNNEI. The CDR3 protein is CASSLGAEAFF. CDR3 in DNA: TGTGCCAGCAGCTTAGGGGCTGAAGCTTTCTTT. Supplemented by reference TRBV2 and TRBJ1-1, the full variable domain reads EPEVTQTPSHQVTQMGQEVILRCVPISNHLYFYWYRQILGQKVEFLVSFYNNEISEKSEIFDDQFSVERPDGSNFTLKIRSTKLEDSAMYFCASSLGAEAFFGQGTRLTVV.

The chain links TRBV29-1 to TRBJ2-1; D call uncertain. V lost 0 bases and J lost 6, with 12 bases in between. Germline V gene lookup returns CDR1 SQVTM and CDR2 ANQGSEA. CDR3 length: 14 amino acids. In DNA form, the CDR3 reads TGCAGCGTTGAAGATCTATACTTGCTCAATGAGCAGTTCTTC. Protein: CSVEDLYLLNEQFF.

V gene TRBV6-1 combines with J gene TRBJ2-3; 13 bases line up with TRBD2. Germline V gene data show CDR1 as MNHNS and CDR2 as SASEGT. V lost 0 bases, J lost 8 bases, and 2 bases stayed unmatched. The CDR3 is 15 residues long. Here the CDR3 reads CASSEARTSGSTQYF. In DNA form, the CDR3 reads TGTGCCAGCAGTGAAGCGAGGACTAGCGGGAGTACGCAGTATTTT.

The table lists this clone with a count of one. Here the CDR3 reads CASSFPGRFVKLNTEAFF. The CDR3 DNA follows: TGTGCCAGCAGCTTTCCTGGGAGGTTTGTCAAGTTGAACACTGAAGCTTTCTTT. This chain joins TRBV5-6 and TRBJ1-1, with no clear D. Per germline, CDR1 SGHDT and CDR2 YYEEEE. The CDR3 consists of 18 residues. Between the trimmed V and J ends, which lost 2 bases and 0 bases, there was a span of 20 bases.

A single count supports this clone. The V and J genes are TRBV15 and TRBJ1-6; maybe TRBD1 (6 bases). Looked up from germline, CDR1 is LNHNV and CDR2 is YYDKDF (reference sequence). CDR3 length: 16 residues. The V end was cut by 0 bases, the J end by 3 bases, with 9 bases between. The DNA of the CDR3 is TGTGCCACCAGCAGAGATCCAGGGGACTATAATTCACCCCTCCACTTT. Protein sequence: CATSRDPGDYNSPLHF.

The genes are TRBV3-1 (or the pseudogene TRBV3-2) and TRBJ1-2, with D possibly matching TRBD1 (6 bases). V lost 0 bases to trimming and J lost 6 bases, with 14 bases between them. Germline-derived CDR1 and CDR2 are LGHDT and YNNKEL (reference sequence). The CDR3 consists of 15 residues. CDR3: CASSQELYRVDGYTF. CDR3 DNA: TGTGCCAGCAGCCAAGAACTGTACAGGGTTGATGGCTACACCTTC.

The chain combines TRBV5-1 with TRBJ1-6, with 7 positions matching TRBD1. The CDR3 runs to 16 residues. V was clipped by 0 bases and J by 4 bases; unmatched bases: 4. From germline, CDR1 is SGHRS and CDR2 YFSETQ. CDR3 sequence (DNA): TGCGCCAGCAGCTTGGGGGACAGCTTGTATAATTCACCCCTCCACTTT. Translated, it gives CASSLGDSLYNSPLHF. Full variable domain (missing parts from reference TRBV5-1 and TRBJ1-6): KAGVTQTPRYLIKTRGQQVTLSCSPISGHRSVSWYQQTPGQGLQFLFEYFSETQRNKGNFPGRFSGRQFSNSRSEMNVSTLELGDSALYLCASSLGDSLYNSPLHFGNGTRLTVT.

The V gene is TRBV24-1, the J gene TRBJ2-1, with D possibly matching TRBD2 (5 bases). Germline CDR1 and CDR2: KGHDR and SFDVKD. The CDR3 covers 13 residues. The germline V and J ends were trimmed by 7 bases and 7 bases, with 13 bases remaining between them. This CDR3 is CATSTSLLNEQFF. The CDR3 DNA is TGTGCCACCAGCACTAGTTTATTAAATGAGCAGTTCTTC.

The chain carries TRBV6-6 and TRBJ2-5, with D possibly being TRBD2 (5 bases). This CDR3 is built from 14 residues. Per the germline V gene, CDR1 is MNHNY and CDR2 is SVGAGI (reference sequence). The V gene lost 7 bases and the J gene lost 5 bases, with 17 bases spanning the gap. The CDR3 loop reads CASTPQEAGETQYF. The CDR3 region has the DNA TGTGCCAGCACCCCCCAGGAGGCGGGTGAGACCCAGTACTTC.

The V gene is TRBV29-1, the J gene TRBJ1-1; no firm D call. V was trimmed by 2 bases and J by 3 bases, leaving 10 bases between them. The CDR3 extends over 13 amino acids. From germline, CDR1 is SQVTM and CDR2 ANQGSEA. The CDR3 nucleotides are TGCAGCGTTGAAATGAGGGTGGACACTGAAGCTTTCTTT. Translation: CSVEMRVDTEAFF.

The chain combines TRBV5-5 with TRBJ1-2, with TRBD1 matching 7 bases. The germline V gene encodes CDR1 SGHKS and CDR2 YYEKEE (reference sequence). The CDR3 runs to 15 residues. With V trimmed by 0 bases and J by 8 bases, 10 bases remained unmatched. DNA of the CDR3: TGTGCCAGCAGCTTGGAAATCGGCAGGGGGAACGGCTACACCTTC. Translated: CASSLEIGRGNGYTF.

This clone was found a few times. The V gene is TRBV2, the J gene TRBJ2-6; weak D call: TRBD1 (6 bases). Germline loops: CDR1 SNHLY, CDR2 FYNNEI. This CDR3 is 13 amino acids long. V lost 11 bases and J lost 1, with 9 bases in between. The CDR3 loop reads CARGTSGANVLTF. Written as DNA, the CDR3 is TGTGCCCGAGGGACATCTGGGGCCAACGTCCTGACTTTC.

The CDR3 DNA is TGTGCCAGCAGCTCCGGACAGCTCTATGGCTACACCTTC. Amino acid sequence: CASSSGQLYGYTF. The chain joins TRBV7-9 to TRBJ1-2; the D gene is possibly TRBD1 (6 bases). The CDR3 runs 13 residues. Germline values: CDR1 SEHNR, CDR2 FQNEAQ (reference sequence). V lost 4 bases and J 4 bases, leaving 10 bases between the germline ends.

The V call is TRBV7-3, the J call TRBJ1-6, with 8 bases matching TRBD1. V lost 5 bases, J lost 7 bases, and 7 bases stayed unmatched. The CDR3 covers 15 residues. Germline V gives CDR1 SGHTA, CDR2 FQGTGA. CDR3 nucleotide sequence: TGTGCCAGCAGCCCACAGGGGGGGTGGAATTCACCCCTCCACTTT. This gives the protein CASSPQGGWNSPLHF.

The chain is built from TRBV7-6 and TRBJ2-2; 13 bases agree with TRBD2. V trimming: 5 bases; J trimming: 0 bases; junction bases outside the gene matches: 3. The CDR3 consists of 17 residues. Germline lookup yields CDR1 SGHVS and CDR2 FNYEAQ. The CDR3, as DNA: TGTGCCAGCAGCCTGGGACTAGCGGGGCCGAACACCGGGGAGCTGTTTTTT. Residues: CASSLGLAGPNTGELFF.